The rows below give T cell receptor beta chains drawn from one sample of a study of siplizumab effects on memory and regulatory T cells. Here immunoSEQ multiplex PCR was the method, and the copy in TCRdb shows in-frame clones only, minus some. The sample comprises just over 60,000 clones, 79% of which are singletons, and over 0.4% rests with the top ten. Sequenced material: memory CD4+ T cells sorted from blood. These receptor sequences come from a human donor in good health. Both conserved end residues are part of each CDR3. Fields, in order: D gene, J gene, V gene, clone size, CDR3 protein, CDR3 DNA. A D gene is named only where the DNA matches it firmly. Rows give clone size only sometimes, using once, few, many, or a class for an expanded clone.

d_gene: -; j_gene: TRBJ2-1; v_gene: TRBV12-5; abundance: -; CDR3aa: CASGWPGAGDEQFF; CDR3nt: TGTGCTAGTGGTTGGCCAGGGGCTGGTGATGAGCAGTTCTTC
d_gene: -; j_gene: TRBJ2-7; v_gene: TRBV11-2; abundance: -; CDR3aa: CASDSPTGLWYYEQYF; CDR3nt: TGTGCCAGCGACTCCCCGACGGGGTTGTGGTACTACGAGCAGTACTTC
d_gene: -; j_gene: TRBJ1-5; v_gene: TRBV10-1; abundance: -; CDR3aa: CASSQPQHF; CDR3nt: TGCGCCAGCAGCCAGCCCCAGCATTTT
d_gene: TRBD1; j_gene: TRBJ1-1; v_gene: TRBV7-9; abundance: many; CDR3aa: CASSLSPGTVNTEAFF; CDR3nt: TGTGCCAGCAGCTTAAGTCCCGGGACAGTGAACACTGAAGCTTTCTTT
d_gene: TRBD2; j_gene: TRBJ2-1; v_gene: TRBV19; abundance: -; CDR3aa: CASSTRLALLEQFF; CDR3nt: TGTGCCAGTAGTACCCGACTAGCGCTTTTGGAGCAGTTCTTC
d_gene: -; j_gene: TRBJ2-7; v_gene: TRBV6-5; abundance: -; CDR3aa: CASSYSGDGIYGQYF; CDR3nt: TGTGCCAGCAGTTACTCAGGGGACGGTATATACGGGCAGTACTTC
d_gene: TRBD2; j_gene: TRBJ2-7; v_gene: TRBV5-4; abundance: -; CDR3aa: CASSFFSGLNYEQYF; CDR3nt: TGTGCCAGCAGCTTTTTTAGCGGGCTGAACTACGAGCAGTACTTC
d_gene: TRBD1; j_gene: TRBJ1-1; v_gene: TRBV19; abundance: -; CDR3aa: CASSRQGYEAFF; CDR3nt: TGTGCCAGTAGCCGACAGGGATATGAAGCTTTCTTT
d_gene: -; j_gene: TRBJ2-3; v_gene: TRBV7-6; abundance: few; CDR3aa: CASKGSTDTQYF; CDR3nt: TGTGCCAGCAAAGGAAGCACAGATACGCAGTATTTT
d_gene: TRBD2; j_gene: TRBJ2-2; v_gene: TRBV30; abundance: -; CDR3aa: CARSGRGTSNTGELFF; CDR3nt: TGTGCTCGATCGGGGCGGGGGACGTCGAACACCGGGGAGCTGTTTTTT
d_gene: TRBD2; j_gene: TRBJ2-5; v_gene: TRBV19; abundance: -; CDR3aa: CASSMGRGGLETQYF; CDR3nt: TGTGCCAGTAGTATGGGGCGGGGGGGCTTGGAGACCCAGTACTTC
d_gene: -; j_gene: TRBJ1-1; v_gene: TRBV28; abundance: -; CDR3aa: CASTPQLVNTEAFF; CDR3nt: TGTGCCAGCACCCCACAGCTAGTGAACACTGAAGCTTTCTTT
d_gene: TRBD1; j_gene: TRBJ2-2; v_gene: TRBV7-9; abundance: -; CDR3aa: CASSSGTGTTGELFF; CDR3nt: TGTGCCAGCAGCTCCGGGACAGGCACCACCGGGGAGCTGTTTTTT
d_gene: TRBD1; j_gene: TRBJ1-2; v_gene: TRBV29-1; abundance: -; CDR3aa: CSAMGQVQGYTF; CDR3nt: TGCAGCGCTATGGGACAGGTTCAAGGCTACACCTTC
d_gene: TRBD2; j_gene: TRBJ2-3; v_gene: TRBV7-2; abundance: -; CDR3aa: CASSYLGGGVTQYF; CDR3nt: TGTGCCAGCAGCTACTTGGGCGGGGGTGTTACGCAGTATTTT
d_gene: TRBD1; j_gene: TRBJ1-4; v_gene: TRBV27; abundance: -; CDR3aa: CASRTGTGRRGVEKLFF; CDR3nt: TGTGCCAGCAGAACCGGGACAGGGAGGAGAGGGGTTGAAAAACTGTTTTTT
d_gene: -; j_gene: TRBJ1-5; v_gene: TRBV28; abundance: -; CDR3aa: CASDTGAGDNQPQHF; CDR3nt: TGTGCCTCAGACACGGGCGCAGGGGACAATCAGCCCCAGCATTTT
d_gene: TRBD1; j_gene: TRBJ1-6; v_gene: TRBV19; abundance: -; CDR3aa: CASSTRQGNSPLHF; CDR3nt: TGTGCCAGTAGTACTAGACAGGGGAATTCACCCCTCCACTTT
d_gene: -; j_gene: TRBJ2-3; v_gene: TRBV10-3; abundance: -; CDR3aa: CAISEDLARDTQYF; CDR3nt: TGTGCCATCAGTGAGGATCTAGCGAGGGATACGCAGTATTTT
d_gene: -; j_gene: TRBJ1-5; v_gene: TRBV27; abundance: -; CDR3aa: CASRMEVYQPQHF; CDR3nt: TGTGCCAGCCGCATGGAGGTTTATCAGCCCCAGCATTTT
d_gene: -; j_gene: TRBJ1-5; v_gene: TRBV28; abundance: once; CDR3aa: CASIRGDMDNQPQHF; CDR3nt: TGTGCCAGCATCAGGGGAGATATGGACAATCAGCCCCAGCATTTT
d_gene: -; j_gene: TRBJ1-2; v_gene: TRBV30; abundance: -; CDR3aa: CAWTRGAYGYTF; CDR3nt: TGTGCCTGGACTCGAGGGGCCTATGGCTACACCTTC
d_gene: -; j_gene: TRBJ2-6; v_gene: TRBV27; abundance: -; CDR3aa: CASSLGVNSGANVLTF; CDR3nt: TGTGCCAGCAGTTTAGGGGTGAACTCTGGGGCCAACGTCCTGACTTTC
d_gene: TRBD1; j_gene: TRBJ2-7; v_gene: TRBV19; abundance: -; CDR3aa: CASSWRQGPYEQYF; CDR3nt: TGTGCCAGTAGTTGGCGACAGGGGCCCTACGAGCAGTACTTC
d_gene: TRBD1; j_gene: TRBJ2-3; v_gene: TRBV7-2; abundance: -; CDR3aa: CASSLQQGDTQYF; CDR3nt: TGTGCCAGCAGCTTGCAACAGGGGGATACGCAGTATTTT
d_gene: -; j_gene: TRBJ2-7; v_gene: TRBV6-5; abundance: -; CDR3aa: CASSASSYEQYF; CDR3nt: TGTGCCAGCAGTGCCAGCTCCTACGAGCAGTACTTC
d_gene: TRBD1; j_gene: TRBJ2-3; v_gene: TRBV12-5; abundance: few; CDR3aa: CASGSRQGWTDTQYF; CDR3nt: TGTGCTAGTGGTTCGCGACAGGGCTGGACAGATACGCAGTATTTT
d_gene: -; j_gene: TRBJ1-5; v_gene: TRBV18; abundance: -; CDR3aa: CASSPQHNQPQHF; CDR3nt: TGTGCCAGCTCACCTCAGCACAATCAGCCCCAGCATTTT
d_gene: -; j_gene: TRBJ1-2; v_gene: TRBV5-1; abundance: -; CDR3aa: CASSKTPDGYTF; CDR3nt: TGCGCCAGCTCCAAGACCCCAGACGGCTACACCTTC
d_gene: TRBD2; j_gene: TRBJ2-1; v_gene: TRBV2; abundance: -; CDR3aa: CASSRLAGGNEQFF; CDR3nt: TGTGCCAGCAGTCGCCTAGCGGGGGGCAATGAGCAGTTCTTC
d_gene: -; j_gene: TRBJ2-7; v_gene: TRBV7-2; abundance: -; CDR3aa: CASSLGAASGEQYF; CDR3nt: TGTGCCAGCAGCTTAGGGGCGGCTTCGGGCGAGCAGTACTTC
d_gene: -; j_gene: TRBJ1-1; v_gene: TRBV6-6; abundance: -; CDR3aa: CASSKDRQNTEAFF; CDR3nt: TGTGCCAGCAGTAAAGACAGGCAAAACACTGAAGCTTTCTTT
d_gene: TRBD2; j_gene: TRBJ2-1; v_gene: TRBV4-2; abundance: few; CDR3aa: CASSQDGLAHNEQFF; CDR3nt: TGTGCCAGCAGCCAAGATGGACTAGCGCACAATGAGCAGTTCTTC
d_gene: TRBD1; j_gene: TRBJ2-1; v_gene: TRBV7-9; abundance: -; CDR3aa: CASSRLTGQGSYNEQFF; CDR3nt: TGTGCCAGCAGCCGACTGACAGGGCAAGGATCCTACAATGAGCAGTTCTTC
d_gene: -; j_gene: TRBJ1-2; v_gene: TRBV4-3; abundance: -; CDR3aa: CASSQVQAVTNYGYTF; CDR3nt: TGCGCCAGCAGCCAAGTCCAGGCAGTAACTAACTATGGCTACACCTTC
d_gene: -; j_gene: TRBJ1-1; v_gene: TRBV4-3; abundance: once; CDR3aa: CASSQDVTRRNTEAFF; CDR3nt: TGCGCCAGCAGCCAAGATGTGACACGACGTAACACTGAAGCTTTCTTT
d_gene: TRBD1; j_gene: TRBJ1-2; v_gene: TRBV6-7; abundance: -; CDR3aa: CASSYLFTGAGGYTF; CDR3nt: TGTGCCAGCAGTTACCTCTTTACAGGGGCGGGTGGCTACACCTTC
d_gene: TRBD2; j_gene: TRBJ2-3; v_gene: TRBV4-3; abundance: -; CDR3aa: CASSSISGSRTDTQYF; CDR3nt: TGCGCCAGCAGCTCTATAAGCGGGAGCCGCACAGATACGCAGTATTTT
d_gene: -; j_gene: TRBJ2-5; v_gene: TRBV5-4; abundance: -; CDR3aa: CASSLATGLQETQYF; CDR3nt: TGTGCCAGCAGCTTGGCCACAGGACTCCAAGAGACCCAGTACTTC
d_gene: TRBD1; j_gene: TRBJ2-3; v_gene: TRBV19; abundance: -; CDR3aa: CASSMGQERTDTQYF; CDR3nt: TGTGCCAGTAGTATGGGACAGGAGCGGACAGATACGCAGTATTTT